This entry features one T cell receptor beta chain sequence. What it recognizes is unknown. As to time point: cycle 4 day 1 (C4D1), after six to seven weeks of nivolumab. Each patient's relapse followed autologous stem cell transplantation, and brentuximab vedotin exposure varied. Negative selection with magnetic separation was used to purify CD4+ T cells from thawed PBMCs. This record comes from a study of PD-1 blockade in classical Hodgkin lymphoma. Whole-study findings and limits: What caused the repertoire differences, perhaps disease activity or prior therapy, remains undefined. Patients with a complete response exhibited baseline diversity comparable to newly diagnosed patients. TCR diversity at baseline was reported to be reduced in newly diagnosed patients relative to healthy donors.

V lost 0 bases to trimming and J lost 0 bases, with 16 bases between them. Germline values: CDR1 SGHNT, CDR2 YYREEE (reference sequence). The CDR3 totals 18 residues. The method was immunoSEQ multiplex PCR; TCRdb's version includes in-frame clones alone and lacks a portion of them. The sample has 25,000 to 35,000 clones; 70% to 85% are singletons. The sample consisted of CD4+ T cells from blood, taken before the fourth cycle of nivolumab. The chain links TRBV5-4 to TRBJ1-5; D uncertain. The sequence derives from a human donor with classical Hodgkin lymphoma. CDR3 sequence reads: CASSLAKNGRASNQPQHF. In nucleotides, the CDR3 is TGTGCCAGCAGCTTGGCTAAGAATGGGAGGGCTAGCAATCAGCCCCAGCATTTT. The whole variable domain, remainder taken from reference TRBV5-4 and TRBJ1-5, is ETGVTQSPTHLIKTRGQQVTLRCSSQSGHNTVSWYQQALGQGPQFIFQYYREEENGRGNFPPRFSGLQFPNYSSELNVNALELDDSALYLCASSLAKNGRASNQPQHFGDGTRLSIL.